This T cell receptor beta chain was identified during a study of CD8+ T cells in alopecia areata listed by TCRdb under 2018. The study in broad terms: Treated patients were enrolled in an open-label pilot trial of oral tofacitinib at 5 to 10 mg twice daily for moderate-to-severe alopecia areata. TCRbeta CDR3 regions were amplified by immunoSEQ multiplex PCR with 35 Vbeta forward and 13 Jbeta reverse primers. Patients received tofacitinib for 6 to 18 months and were then followed off drug for 6 months to check for delayed response and recurrence. Scalp clonality was compared across normal scalp (n=4), patchy alopecia areata scalp (n=8), and alopecia totalis/universalis scalp (n=8). In both human patients and the C3H/HeJ mouse model, the study applied high-throughput TCRbeta sequencing to look at T cell clonal expansion in alopecia areata. Scalp tissue and sorted CD4+ and CD8+ peripheral blood T cells from patchy and totalis/universalis alopecia areata patients and from healthy controls were covered by human TCRbeta sequencing. Patients on tofacitinib were biopsied at baseline and after 4 and 24 weeks of treatment, and several of the patients also had a later scalp biopsy. RNA came from the PAXgene miRNA kit for fixed scalp, the miRNeasy kit for PBMCs, and the RNeasy kit for mouse skin.

Inclusive of the bounding cysteine and phenylalanine, the CDR3 is 13 residues long. Solely the CDR3 DNA is kept, with 39 bases framed from the first base. Trimmed from V: 3 bases; trimmed from J: 6 bases; junction bases lacking a gene match: 2. The germline V gene provides CDR1 MDHEN and CDR2 SYDVKM. The sample's time point label is to be understood as: baseline before oral tofacitinib. Peripheral blood and lesional scalp punch biopsies were obtained from patients with alopecia areata. PBMCs were separated by density centrifugation and stained for CD3, CD4 and CD8, after which CD4+ and CD8+ T cells were sorted on a FACSAria. Libraries came from the immunoSEQ multiplex PCR assay. RNA was extracted from all samples and reverse transcribed into cDNA as template for TCR sequencing. First-strand cDNA was synthesized using SuperScript III with a 2:1 mix of oligo-dT and random hexamers. A synthetic immune receptor repertoire was used to assess amplification bias, and residual bias was removed computationally. For the original study's pipeline: After raw reads were preprocessed to remove errors, the CDR3 was defined following IMGT conventions as running from the conserved cysteine to phenylalanine. Clonality was calculated as 1 minus Shannon entropy normalized by log2 of the number of productive unique TCRs. CD4 or CD8 identity of scalp clones was inferred by cross-referencing scalp TCRbeta sequences with sorted blood CD4 and CD8 repertoires. TCRdb mirrors the immuneACCESS table, restricted to in-frame sequences. Some clones are absent from its copies; in checked studies, under half trace to an unresolved V gene, and the reason for the others is unknown. The V and J calls and clone size were taken over from that table, and D and trimming were inferred from the DNA. The sample table records 140,000 to 150,000 clones; about 51% of these occur just once. The ten largest clones capture 0.85% to 1% of the sample.

With regard to this clone: What this receptor recognizes is not known. No base quality information exists; no much larger clone differs at one position.

The full study reports these points: TCR sequences shared between patients were less clear than in mice, possibly partly because of HLA diversity in the patient population. Compared with normal scalp, lesional scalp had higher clonality and more expanded CD8+ clones, particularly in alopecia totalis/universalis, a pattern that suggests antigenic drive. Resident alphabeta T cells in normal human skin are also sequenced, complicating scalp TCR repertoire analysis, unlike mouse skin dominated by gammadelta T cells.

The sequence was obtained from a human donor with alopecia areata. The source material was CD4+ T cells sorted from blood, sampled at week 0. The chain couples TRBV28 to TRBJ1-5; 7 central bases correspond to TRBD1. The CDR3 here reads CASSFYRGQPQHF. The bases read TGTGCCAGCAGTTTCTACAGGGGTCAGCCCCAGCATTTT.